The clone carrying this TCR beta chain has just a few counts. Antigen unknown. The data stem from a study of response to subunit inactivated influenza vaccine. V lost 6 bases and J 7 bases, leaving 7 bases between the germline ends. CDR1 MNHEY and CDR2 SVGEGT come from the germline V gene. The CDR3 runs to 12 residues. TCRdb called the RT-PCR reads again in MiXCR, with one record for every CDR3 protein. The sample has about 300,000 distinct CDR3 sequences; 21% are singletons. General study points: Every seasonal influenza vaccination brings in few new T cells, the authors suggested.

This sequence was found in a man aged 50-75 years who received an inactivated influenza vaccine. The chain joins TRBV6-2 or TRBV6-3 to TRBJ1-6; no clear D. The sequencing used PBMCs from blood, collected less than 22 months after vaccination. This CDR3 is CASRDHNSPLHF. The CDR3 nucleotides read TGTGCCAGCAGGGATCACAATTCACCCCTCCACTTT.